This T cell receptor (beta chain) appears in the sequencing data of a study of CD8 T cells in Susac syndrome. RNA in amounts of roughly 0.5 to 1 ug was reverse transcribed with random hexamers. Across 54 Vbeta and 13 Jbeta, immunoSEQ multiplex PCR amplified TCR beta CDR3. One entry per CDR3 protein results from TCRdb running MiXCR on the immunoSEQ multiplex PCR reads. The sample holds 250,000 to 300,000 distinct CDR3 sequences, about 91% seen once. The CDR3 sequence is 16 residues long. After removal of 0 bases from V and 6 bases from J, the junction contained 12 bases not matched to a gene. Germline CDR1 and CDR2: DFQATT and SNEGSKA (reference sequence). CD8+ and CD4+ blood T cells underwent TCR beta sequencing.

This chain links TRBV20-1 with TRBJ1-2; 8 nucleotides match TRBD1. This receptor was identified in a human donor with multiple sclerosis. The sample consisted of CD8+ T cells from PBMCs. Here the CDR3 DNA reads TGCAGTGCTAGAGATCTCCTACCAGGGGGCAGGGATGGCTACACCTTC. This gives the protein CSARDLLPGGRDGYTF.